This passage covers 27 T cell receptor beta chains from one sample sequenced in a study of blood T cell repertoires in COVID-19. The table came from immunoSEQ multiplex PCR; TCRdb's copy has only in-frame clones and leaves some out. The sample lists over 130,000 clones, about 84% occurring once. Sequencing input: PBMCs or T cells enriched from blood (not recorded which). The receptors stem from a woman aged 18 to 35 who had been exposed to COVID-19.

The J gene is TRBJ1-1, the V gene TRBV29-1; D is ambiguous. This CDR3 has 11 residues. Germline CDR1 is SQVTM and CDR2 is ANQGSEA. Trimming took 4 bases from V and 6 from J, leaving 9 bases between them. This CDR3 is CSVAGTAEAFF. The CDR3 coding sequence is TGCAGCGTTGCGGGTACTGCTGAAGCTTTCTTT.

This clone was seen once. This CDR3 reads CASSTGLAGVSYEQFF. The CDR3 DNA sequence: TGTGCCAGTAGTACGGGACTAGCGGGAGTTTCGTATGAGCAGTTCTTC. This sequence joins TRBV19 and TRBJ2-1; TRBD2 matches at 14 bases. With 4 bases clipped from V and 8 bases from J, the junction kept 7 bases outside the gene matches. Germline V gene sequence: CDR1 LNHDA, CDR2 SQIVND (reference sequence). This CDR3 contains 16 residues.

This sequence joins TRBV15 and TRBJ2-3; D possibly corresponds to TRBD2 (6 bases). Per the germline V gene, CDR1 is LNHNV and CDR2 is YYDKDF (reference sequence). V gave up 4 bases and J gave up 0 bases, with 14 bases separating them. The CDR3 totals 16 residues. The CDR3 sequence: CATSKNRDLSTDTQYF. DNA for the CDR3: TGTGCCACCAGCAAGAACCGGGACTTGAGCACAGATACGCAGTATTTT. Drawing the rest from reference TRBV15 and TRBJ2-3, the complete variable domain is DAMVIQNPRYQVTQFGKPVTLSCSQTLNHNVMYWYQQKSSQAPKLLFHYYDKDFNNEADTPDNFQSRRPNTSFCFLDIRSPGLGDTAMYLCATSKNRDLSTDTQYFGPGTRLTVL.

This clone has a count of ten or more. V and J are TRBV5-6 and TRBJ1-2; 9 positions match TRBD1. The CDR3 length is 14 residues. Trimming took 4 bases from V and 5 from J; bases not matched to a gene: 6. Germline V gene data show CDR1 as SGHDT and CDR2 as YYEEEE. CDR3 residues: CASSPQGAYYGYTF. The DNA for the CDR3 is TGTGCCAGCAGCCCACAGGGGGCGTATTATGGCTACACCTTC.

The chain links TRBV9 to TRBJ1-5; possibly TRBD1 for D (6 bases). The germline V and J ends were trimmed by 3 bases and 1 base, with 14 bases remaining between them. The CDR3 covers 16 residues. In germline, CDR1 is SGDLS, CDR2 YYNGEE. The CDR3 protein is CASSERRGLSNQPQHF. Here the CDR3 DNA reads TGTGCCAGCAGCGAACGGCGGGGGCTGAGCAATCAGCCCCAGCATTTT.

The CDR3 here is CASSLAYTSSYNEQFF. Here the CDR3 DNA reads TGTGCCAGCAGCTTGGCCTACACTAGCTCCTACAATGAGCAGTTCTTC. The chain recombines TRBV5-4 with TRBJ2-1, with D perhaps matching TRBD2 (5 bases). The V gene lost 0 bases and the J gene lost 0 bases, with 10 bases spanning the gap. The CDR3 is made up of 16 amino acids. CDR1 and CDR2 (germline): SGHNT, YYREEE (reference sequence).

The chain recombines TRBV11-1 with TRBJ2-1; 8 bases are a match to TRBD1. The CDR3 has 15 residues. Germline V gene lookup returns CDR1 SGHAT and CDR2 FQDESV (reference sequence). With V trimmed by 4 bases and J by 0 bases, 2 bases remained unmatched. This CDR3 reads CASSSGQGSYNEQFF. CDR3 bases: TGTGCCAGCAGCTCCGGACAGGGCTCCTACAATGAGCAGTTCTTC.

The gene calls are TRBV10-3 and TRBJ2-6; 8 bases line up with TRBD1. The CDR3 sequence is 16 residues long. Germline assignment: CDR1 ENHRY and CDR2 SYGVKD. V gave up 8 bases and J gave up 0 bases; unmatched junction bases: 6. This CDR3 reads CAISGTGLSGANVLTF. DNA for the CDR3: TGTGCCATCTCAGGGACAGGCCTCTCTGGGGCCAACGTCCTGACTTTC.

The chain employs TRBV7-8 and TRBJ2-5, with 10 positions matching TRBD2. The CDR3 sequence is 16 residues long. The germline V gene encodes CDR1 SGHVS and CDR2 FQNEAQ. Trimming cost V 1 base and J 5 bases; bases outside gene matches: 7. CDR3 in amino acids: CASSLEGGLAAETQYF. CDR3 coding DNA: TGTGCCAGCAGCTTAGAGGGAGGACTAGCGGCGGAGACCCAGTACTTC.

V is TRBV7-3 and J is TRBJ2-3; weak D call: TRBD2 (5 bases). Germline loops: CDR1 SGHTA, CDR2 FQGTGA. CDR3 length equals 15 residues. Between the trimmed V and J ends, which lost 1 base and 5 bases, there was a span of 13 bases. The CDR3 DNA reads TGTGCCAGCAGCTTAATGGGGAGTTTGGGAGATACGCAGTATTTT. Its translation is CASSLMGSLGDTQYF.

The CDR3 region has the DNA TGCGCCAGCAGCTTGGGCGGGGTGAATGAGCAGTTCTTC. It specifies CASSLGGVNEQFF. V usage is TRBV5-1 and J usage is TRBJ2-1; weak D call: TRBD2 (6 bases). The CDR3 is 13 residues long. With 0 bases removed from V and 7 bases from J, the gap between germline ends came to 8 bases. CDR1 and CDR2 from the germline V gene are SGHRS and YFSETQ.

This clone was seen only once. The chain joins TRBV19 to TRBJ1-4; maybe TRBD1 (5 bases). The germline CDR1 and CDR2 sequences are LNHDA and SQIVND (reference sequence). There are 15 residues in the CDR3. The germline V and J ends were trimmed by 4 bases and 4 bases, with 13 bases remaining between them. CDR3 protein: CASSTWTPGNEKLFF. The CDR3 DNA reads as TGTGCCAGTAGTACGTGGACACCCGGTAATGAAAAACTGTTTTTT.

The gene calls are TRBV11-3 and TRBJ2-1, with D maybe TRBD2 (5 bases). The CDR3 sequence is 11 residues long. Trimming took off 5 bases at V and 7 bases at J, with 6 bases between the two ends. CDR1 and CDR2 from the germline V gene are SGHNT and YENEEA. CDR3 amino acids: CASSRDNEQFF. DNA of the CDR3: TGTGCCAGCAGCCGGGATAATGAGCAGTTCTTC.

The J gene is TRBJ1-2, the V gene TRBV13; 7 nucleotides line up with TRBD1. CDR1 is PRHDT and CDR2 is FYEKMQ in the germline V gene (reference sequence). This CDR3 spans 15 amino acids. V dropped 3 bases and J dropped 4; count of bases not matched to a gene: 8. The CDR3 DNA reads as TGTGCCAGCAGCTTCGGGACCCAGGGGGTCTATGGCTACACCTTC. The encoded protein is CASSFGTQGVYGYTF.

The chain combines TRBV6-1 with TRBJ2-3; tentatively, D is TRBD2 (6 bases). This CDR3 region has 15 residues. Germline loops: CDR1 MNHNS, CDR2 SASEGT. Trimming stripped 3 bases from V and 2 bases from J, with 12 bases between. The CDR3 nucleotides read TGTGCCAGCAGTGAGGCGGACTACCACACAGATACGCAGTATTTT. It codes for CASSEADYHTDTQYF.

The chain uses TRBV28 and TRBJ1-2; TRBD1 might be the D (6 bases). CDR3 length: 17 residues. V lost 6 bases and J lost 4, with 24 bases in between. Per the germline V gene, CDR1 is MDHEN and CDR2 is SYDVKM. The CDR3 reads CASRNNPRAGGSYGYTF. For the CDR3, the DNA is TGTGCCAGCAGGAACAACCCCCGGGCTGGGGGCAGCTATGGCTACACCTTC.

This sequence joins TRBV10-3 and TRBJ1-1, with 7 positions matching TRBD1. V lost 0 bases and J lost 0; bases outside the gene matches: 1. CDR1 and CDR2 from the germline V gene are ENHRY and SYGVKD. The CDR3 contains 15 residues. Here the CDR3 reads CAISESQGMNTEAFF. CDR3 in DNA: TGTGCCATCAGTGAGTCACAGGGGATGAACACTGAAGCTTTCTTT.

The chain couples TRBV3-1 (or the pseudogene TRBV3-2) to TRBJ1-3, with D perhaps matching TRBD1 (5 bases). Germline CDR1 is LGHDT and CDR2 is YNNKEL (reference sequence). The CDR3 extends over 15 amino acids. The ends were cut back, 1 base at V and 1 base at J, with 8 bases in the middle. The CDR3 spells CASSQGGTSGNTIYF. CDR3 nucleotides: TGTGCCAGCAGCCAAGGGGGGACTTCTGGAAACACCATATATTTT.

The chain combines TRBV10-3 with TRBJ2-7, with 12 bases that match TRBD2. The CDR3 covers 15 residues. Trimming cost V 2 bases and J 5 bases; bases outside gene matches: 4. Germline V CDR1 and CDR2: ENHRY, SYGVKD. In DNA, the CDR3 is TGTGCCATCAGTGAGAGACTAGCGGGAGCCAACGAGCAGTACTTC. It translates to CAISERLAGANEQYF.

This chain joins TRBV10-3 and TRBJ2-1; 13 bases align to TRBD2. CDR3 length: 16 residues. CDR1 and CDR2 from the germline V gene are ENHRY and SYGVKD. The junction had 11 bases not matched to a gene; V was cut back by 5 bases and J by 10 bases. The DNA for the CDR3 is TGTGCCATCAGTCCGGAACTAGCGGGAGGGCCGGACGAGCAGTTCTTC. It specifies CAISPELAGGPDEQFF.

The sample holds one count of this clone. The chain has TRBV9 and TRBJ2-1; possibly TRBD2 for D (5 bases). V was shortened by 3 bases and J by 1 base, with 11 bases between the two germline ends. Per the germline V gene, CDR1 is SGDLS and CDR2 is YYNGEE. This CDR3 has 15 amino acids. The CDR3: CASSELSGSYNEQFF. The CDR3 DNA sequence: TGTGCCAGCAGCGAACTTTCGGGGTCCTACAATGAGCAGTTCTTC.

The chain has TRBV7-9 and TRBJ2-3; 8 positions match TRBD2. From germline, CDR1 is SEHNR and CDR2 FQNEAQ (reference sequence). The CDR3 consists of 18 residues. J gave up 3 bases and V 1 base, and 12 bases lay outside the gene matches. The CDR3: CASSLGLAGWGATDTQYF. Here the CDR3 DNA reads TGTGCCAGCAGCTTAGGCCTAGCGGGTTGGGGGGCAACAGATACGCAGTATTTT.

CDR3 protein: CASSQTRLAGSLYEQFF. The DNA of the CDR3 is TGTGCCAGCAGCCAAACCCGACTAGCGGGGTCCCTTTATGAGCAGTTCTTC. J is TRBJ2-1 and V is TRBV14; 11 bases are a match to TRBD2. Trimming removed 2 bases from V and 8 bases from J; junction bases left unmatched: 11. The CDR3 runs to 17 residues. Germline lookup yields CDR1 SGHDN and CDR2 FVKESK.

The chain is built from TRBV5-5 and TRBJ2-7, with no clear D. Per germline, CDR1 SGHKS and CDR2 YYEKEE (reference sequence). The CDR3 contains 12 residues. V lost 4 bases to trimming and J lost 5 bases, with 10 bases between them. In DNA form, the CDR3 reads TGTGCCAGCAGCGCGGAGAATAACGAGCAGTACTTC. Its protein is CASSAENNEQYF.

This chain links TRBV19 with TRBJ2-5; 8 bases fit TRBD1. CDR3 length: 15 amino acids. Germline V gives CDR1 LNHDA, CDR2 SQIVND (reference sequence). The V and J ends lost 4 bases and 14 bases, in that order; junction bases with no gene match: 18. CDR3 region: CASSNRQGSGRGSYF. Here the CDR3 DNA reads TGTGCCAGTAGTAACCGACAGGGGTCGGGGAGAGGGTCCTACTTC.

The gene calls are TRBV19 and TRBJ1-5, with 10 bases aligning to TRBD1. V was clipped by 0 bases and J by 6 bases; unmatched bases: 8. Germline CDR1 and CDR2: LNHDA and SQIVND (reference sequence). The CDR3 covers 17 residues. DNA for the CDR3: TGTGCCAGTAGTATAGATCCCGGACAGGGGGGGATTCAGCCCCAGCATTTT. It yields the protein CASSIDPGQGGIQPQHF. Complete variable domain (other parts from reference TRBV19 and TRBJ1-5): DGGITQSPKYLFRKEGQNVTLSCEQNLNHDAMYWYRQDPGQGLRLIYYSQIVNDFQKGDIAEGYSVSREKKESFPLTVTSAQKNPTAFYLCASSIDPGQGGIQPQHFGDGTRLSIL.

The chain links TRBV5-1 to TRBJ1-2; D uncertain. The CDR3 totals 15 residues. CDR1 is SGHRS, CDR2 YFSETQ, per germline. Between the trimmed V and J ends, which lost 0 bases and 4 bases, there was a span of 13 bases. The CDR3 DNA reads TGCGCCAGCAGCTTGGCCATTGCGGAGGTCTATGGCTACACCTTC. Protein product: CASSLAIAEVYGYTF.